The clone carrying this T cell receptor beta chain was counted a few times. Its antigen is undetermined. The time point here: week 23, last vaccination. Vaccination used 300 ug of mutant IDH1 20-mer peptide per dose, with topical imiquimod. This sample is part of a study of a mutant IDH1 vaccine in newly diagnosed glioma. Study summary: Patients in the study were vaccinated eight times, receiving shots in weeks 1, 3, 5, 7, 11, 15, 19 and 23. Earlier care involved radiotherapy, temozolomide, or both, and the majority received both. Points from the study as a whole: Pseudoprogression seemingly bore no relation to changes in top peripheral T cell clonotypes.

Germline CDR1 LNHDA, CDR2 SQIVND (reference sequence). The CDR3 covers 14 residues. V trimming: 7 bases; J trimming: 4 bases; junction bases outside the gene matches: 5. Only in-frame clones appear in the TCRdb table, and some are missing; sequencing was by immunoSEQ multiplex PCR. The sample has 40,000 to 50,000 clones; roughly 80% are singletons. The receptor's source is a man aged 50-59 years with glioma. The material was PBMCs, obtained from a glioma patient whose treatment included an IDH1 peptide vaccine. This chain uses TRBV19 with TRBJ2-2; TRBD2 agrees at 8 bases. The CDR3 DNA follows: TGTGCCAGTAAGCGGGGGCATAGCACCGGGGAGCTGTTTTTT. This translates into CASKRGHSTGELFF.